This TCR beta chain derives from a study of blood T cell repertoires in COVID-19. Patients at the Seattle site were enrolled during active infection and followed longitudinally. Repertoires were generated with immunoSEQ multiplex PCR, while TCRdb's copy carries only in-frame clones and drops some. The data hold 200,000 to 250,000 clones, with 75% to 85% observed a single time. The CDR3 extends over 13 amino acids. Germline V gene sequence: CDR1 ENHRY, CDR2 SYGVKD. Between the trimmed V and J ends, which lost 3 bases and 1 base, there was a span of 6 bases. The chain is built from TRBV10-3 and TRBJ1-1, with D possibly TRBD1 on 5 matching bases. The sample consisted of peripheral blood. The receptor was isolated from a woman of 80 years or more with COVID-19, enrolled during active disease. Here the CDR3 reads CAISDRANTEAFF. Written as DNA, the CDR3 is TGTGCCATCAGTGACAGGGCGAACACTGAAGCTTTCTTT.